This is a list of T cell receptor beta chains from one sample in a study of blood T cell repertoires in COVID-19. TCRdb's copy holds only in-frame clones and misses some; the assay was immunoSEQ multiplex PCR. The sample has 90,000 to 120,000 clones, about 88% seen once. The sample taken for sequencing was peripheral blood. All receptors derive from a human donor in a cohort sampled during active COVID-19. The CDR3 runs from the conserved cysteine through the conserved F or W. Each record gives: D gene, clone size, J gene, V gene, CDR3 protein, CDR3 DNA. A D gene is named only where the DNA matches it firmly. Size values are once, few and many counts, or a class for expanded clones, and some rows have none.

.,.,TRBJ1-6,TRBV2,CASLSQGSNSPLHF,TGTGCCAGCCTTTCTCAGGGGAGCAATTCACCCCTCCACTTT
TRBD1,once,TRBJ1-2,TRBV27,CASSLGQGANYGYTF,TGTGCCAGCAGTCTCGGACAGGGGGCTAACTATGGCTACACCTTC
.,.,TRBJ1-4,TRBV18,CASSPLQGKNEKLFF,TGTGCCAGCTCACCATTACAGGGAAAGAATGAAAAACTGTTTTTT
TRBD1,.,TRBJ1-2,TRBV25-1,CASSDPAGTEFRGYTF,TGTGCCAGCAGTGATCCGGCCGGGACAGAGTTTCGCGGCTACACCTTC
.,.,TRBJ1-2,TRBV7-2,CASSLARPYNGQSHGYTF,TGTGCCAGCAGCTTAGCGCGGCCATATAATGGACAGTCCCATGGCTACACCTTC
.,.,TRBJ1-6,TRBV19,CASQQSSYNSPLHF,TGTGCCAGTCAACAGAGCTCCTATAATTCACCCCTCCACTTT
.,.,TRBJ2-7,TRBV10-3,CAISPNPTYEQYF,TGTGCCATCAGTCCCAACCCTACCTACGAGCAGTACTTC
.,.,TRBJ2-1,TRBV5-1,CASSPEGPYNEQFF,TGCGCCAGCAGCCCCGAGGGCCCCTACAATGAGCAGTTCTTC
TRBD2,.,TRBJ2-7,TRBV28,CASSRIMSGIQSYEQYF,TGTGCCAGCAGCCGGATTATGAGCGGGATTCAGTCCTACGAGCAGTACTTC
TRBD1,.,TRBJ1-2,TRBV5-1,CASSVGTGGYGYTF,TGCGCCAGCAGCGTTGGGACAGGGGGATATGGCTACACCTTC
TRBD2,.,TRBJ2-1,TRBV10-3,CAISDTSGSYNEQFF,TGTGCCATCAGTGACACTAGCGGGAGTTACAATGAGCAGTTCTTC
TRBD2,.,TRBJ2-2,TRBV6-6,CASLQRGETGELFF,TGTGCCAGTTTACAGCGGGGGGAAACCGGGGAGCTGTTTTTT
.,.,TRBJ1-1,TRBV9,CASSETGMNTEAFF,TGTGCCAGCAGCGAGACAGGTATGAACACTGAAGCTTTCTTT
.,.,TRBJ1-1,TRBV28,CASRGLVNTEAFF,TGTGCCAGCCGAGGATTAGTGAACACTGAAGCTTTCTTT
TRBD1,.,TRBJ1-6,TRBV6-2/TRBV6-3,CASSYSDRGSSPLHF,TGTGCCAGCAGTTACTCGGACAGGGGATCTTCACCCCTCCACTTT
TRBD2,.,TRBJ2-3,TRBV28,CASSSQGGGTDTQYF,TGTGCCAGCAGTTCCCAGGGCGGGGGGACAGATACGCAGTATTTT
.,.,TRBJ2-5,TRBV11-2,CASSLNIRELQETQYF,TGTGCCAGCAGCTTAAATATCCGGGAGCTCCAAGAGACCCAGTACTTC
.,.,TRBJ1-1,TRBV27,CASSSYRVTEAFF,TGTGCCAGCAGTAGCTACAGGGTCACTGAAGCTTTCTTT
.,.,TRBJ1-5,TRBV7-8,CASSLEEGQPQHF,TGTGCCAGCAGCTTAGAGGAGGGTCAGCCCCAGCATTTT
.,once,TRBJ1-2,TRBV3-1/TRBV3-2,CASSDTGIGYGYTF,TGTGCCAGCAGCGATACAGGGATCGGCTATGGCTACACCTTC
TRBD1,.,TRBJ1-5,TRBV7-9,CASSSDRDRPQHF,TGTGCCAGCAGCTCTGACAGGGATCGGCCCCAGCATTTT
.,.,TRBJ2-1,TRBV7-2,CASSLATGSYNEQFF,TGTGCCAGCAGCTTAGCGACTGGCTCCTACAATGAGCAGTTCTTC
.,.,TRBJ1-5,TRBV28,CASSLLDSGNQPQHF,TGTGCCAGCAGTTTACTGGACAGCGGCAATCAGCCCCAGCATTTT
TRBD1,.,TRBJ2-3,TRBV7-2,CASSLDRGAGTDTQYF,TGTGCCAGCAGCTTAGACAGGGGGGCAGGAACAGATACGCAGTATTTT
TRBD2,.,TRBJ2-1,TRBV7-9,CASRPSGSPYNEQFF,TGTGCCAGCAGACCTAGCGGGAGCCCCTACAATGAGCAGTTCTTC
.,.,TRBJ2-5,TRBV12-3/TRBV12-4,CASSIRESKTQYF,TGTGCCAGCAGTATACGGGAATCCAAGACCCAGTACTTC
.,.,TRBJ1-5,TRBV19,CASSAMGGDQPQHF,TGTGCCAGTAGTGCCATGGGGGGAGATCAGCCCCAGCATTTT
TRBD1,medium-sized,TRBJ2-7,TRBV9,CASSSSQGTYEQYF,TGTGCCAGCAGCTCCTCACAGGGGACCTACGAGCAGTACTTC
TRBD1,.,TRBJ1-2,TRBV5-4,CASSPQGATNYGYTF,TGTGCCAGCAGCCCCCAGGGGGCGACTAACTATGGCTACACCTTC
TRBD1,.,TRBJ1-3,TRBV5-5,CASSPRAATGGESSGNTIYF,TGTGCCAGCAGCCCCCGGGCTGCGACAGGGGGCGAGAGCTCTGGAAACACCATATATTTT
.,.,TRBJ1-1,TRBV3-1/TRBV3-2,CASSQGGQGTEAFF,TGTGCCAGCAGCCAAGGCGGCCAGGGGACTGAAGCTTTCTTT
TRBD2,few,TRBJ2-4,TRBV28,CASSSRLAGGRKNIQYF,TGTGCCAGCAGTTCTCGACTAGCGGGAGGGCGTAAAAACATTCAGTACTTC
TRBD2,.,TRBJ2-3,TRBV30,CAWGASGTITDTQYF,TGTGCCTGGGGGGCTAGCGGAACTATAACAGATACGCAGTATTTT
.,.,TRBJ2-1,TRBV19,CASSIGVGARARGVLNNEQFF,TGTGCCAGTAGTATCGGGGTCGGGGCTCGCGCGCGGGGTGTATTAAACAATGAGCAGTTCTTC
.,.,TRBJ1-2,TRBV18,CASSPSREEGRYTF,TGTGCCAGCTCACCAAGCAGGGAGGAGGGCCGCTACACCTTC
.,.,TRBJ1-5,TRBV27,CASRTGPYSNQPQHF,TGTGCCAGCAGAACAGGGCCTTATAGCAATCAGCCCCAGCATTTT
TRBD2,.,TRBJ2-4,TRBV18,CASSFSGRAGNIQYF,TGTGCCAGCTCCTTTAGCGGGAGGGCCGGGAACATTCAGTACTTC
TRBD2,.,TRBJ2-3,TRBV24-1,CATSPLAGGPDTQYF,TGTGCCACCAGTCCTTTAGCGGGGGGTCCAGATACGCAGTATTTT
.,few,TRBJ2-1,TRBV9,CASSRDTGSYYNEQFF,TGTGCCAGCAGCCGAGACACAGGGTCCTATTACAATGAGCAGTTCTTC
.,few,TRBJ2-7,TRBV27,CASSLLSSDEQYF,TGTGCCAGCAGTTTATTGTCCAGCGACGAGCAGTACTTC
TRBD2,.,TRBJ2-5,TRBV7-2,CASSLAGTRQETQYF,TGTGCCAGCAGCTTAGCGGGGACTAGGCAAGAGACCCAGTACTTC
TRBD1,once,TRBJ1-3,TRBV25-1,CASSEWGQGLNTIYF,TGTGCCAGCAGTGAATGGGGACAGGGTTTAAACACCATATATTTT
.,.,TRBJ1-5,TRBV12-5,CASGLSPDQPQHF,TGTGCTAGTGGTTTGTCTCCGGATCAGCCCCAGCATTTT
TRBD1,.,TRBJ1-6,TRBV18,CASSPDTRGRDNSPLHF,TGTGCCAGCTCACCAGATACCAGGGGGCGAGATAATTCACCCCTCCACTTT
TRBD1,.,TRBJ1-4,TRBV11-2,CASSRTGVATNEKLFF,TGTGCCAGCAGCCGGACAGGGGTTGCAACTAATGAAAAACTGTTTTTT
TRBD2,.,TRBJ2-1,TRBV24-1,CATSSWIAGNEQFF,TGTGCCACCAGTAGTTGGATAGCGGGGAATGAGCAGTTCTTC